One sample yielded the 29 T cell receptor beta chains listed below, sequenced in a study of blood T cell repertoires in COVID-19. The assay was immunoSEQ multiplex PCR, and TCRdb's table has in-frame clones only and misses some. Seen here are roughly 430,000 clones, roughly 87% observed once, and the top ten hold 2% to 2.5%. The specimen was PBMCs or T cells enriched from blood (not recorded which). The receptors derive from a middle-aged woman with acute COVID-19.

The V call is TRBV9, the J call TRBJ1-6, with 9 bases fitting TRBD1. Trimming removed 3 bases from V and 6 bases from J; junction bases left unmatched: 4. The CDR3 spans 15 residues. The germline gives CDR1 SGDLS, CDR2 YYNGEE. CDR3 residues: CASSAQGAGNSPLHF. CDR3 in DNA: TGTGCCAGCAGCGCACAGGGGGCAGGTAATTCACCCCTCCACTTT.

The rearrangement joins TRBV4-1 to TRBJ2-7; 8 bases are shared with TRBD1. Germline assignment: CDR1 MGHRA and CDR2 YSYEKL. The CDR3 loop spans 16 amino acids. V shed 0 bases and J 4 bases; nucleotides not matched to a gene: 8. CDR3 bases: TGCGCCAGCAGCCAAGATAAGAGACAGGGGAAATACGAGCAGTACTTC. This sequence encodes CASSQDKRQGKYEQYF.

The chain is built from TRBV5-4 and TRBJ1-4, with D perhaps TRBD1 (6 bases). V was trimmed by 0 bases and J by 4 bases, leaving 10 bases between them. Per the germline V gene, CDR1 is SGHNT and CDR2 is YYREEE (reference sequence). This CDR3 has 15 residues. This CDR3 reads CASSLDTGSNEKLFF. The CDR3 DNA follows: TGTGCCAGCAGCTTGGATACAGGGAGTAATGAAAAACTGTTTTTT.

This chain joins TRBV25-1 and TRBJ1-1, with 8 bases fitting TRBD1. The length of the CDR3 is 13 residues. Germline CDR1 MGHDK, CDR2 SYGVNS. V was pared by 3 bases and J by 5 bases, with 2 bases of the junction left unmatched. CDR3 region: CASSDQGATEAFF. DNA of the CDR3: TGTGCCAGCAGTGATCAGGGGGCTACTGAAGCTTTCTTT. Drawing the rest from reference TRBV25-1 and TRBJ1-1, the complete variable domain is EADIYQTPRYLVIGTGKKITLECSQTMGHDKMYWYQQDPGMELHLIHYSYGVNSTEKGDLSSESTVSRIRTEHFPLTLESARPSHTSQYLCASSDQGATEAFFGQGTRLTVV.

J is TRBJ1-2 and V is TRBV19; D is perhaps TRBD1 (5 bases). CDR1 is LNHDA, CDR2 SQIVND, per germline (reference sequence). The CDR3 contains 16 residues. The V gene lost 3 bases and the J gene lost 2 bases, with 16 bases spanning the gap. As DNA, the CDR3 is TGTGCCAGTAGTATTGTCACGACAGTCCCCAACTATGGCTACACCTTC. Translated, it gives CASSIVTTVPNYGYTF.

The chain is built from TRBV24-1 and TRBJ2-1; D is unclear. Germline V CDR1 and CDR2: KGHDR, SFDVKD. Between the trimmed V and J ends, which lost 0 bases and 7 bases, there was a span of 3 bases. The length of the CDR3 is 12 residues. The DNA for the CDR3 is TGTGCCACCAGTGATTTGGCGAATGAGCAGTTCTTC. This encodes CATSDLANEQFF.

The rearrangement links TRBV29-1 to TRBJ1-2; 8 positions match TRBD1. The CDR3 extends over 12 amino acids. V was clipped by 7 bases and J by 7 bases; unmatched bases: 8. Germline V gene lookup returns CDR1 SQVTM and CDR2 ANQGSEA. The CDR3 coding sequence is TGCAGCGCCTGGACAGGGAGTTCTGGCTACACCTTC. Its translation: CSAWTGSSGYTF.

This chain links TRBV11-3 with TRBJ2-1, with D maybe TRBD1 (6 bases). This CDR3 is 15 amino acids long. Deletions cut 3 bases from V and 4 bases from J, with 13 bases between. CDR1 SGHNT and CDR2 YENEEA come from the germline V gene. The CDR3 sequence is CASSLDSQTYNEQFF. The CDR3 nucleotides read TGTGCCAGCAGCTTGGACAGTCAAACATACAATGAGCAGTTCTTC.

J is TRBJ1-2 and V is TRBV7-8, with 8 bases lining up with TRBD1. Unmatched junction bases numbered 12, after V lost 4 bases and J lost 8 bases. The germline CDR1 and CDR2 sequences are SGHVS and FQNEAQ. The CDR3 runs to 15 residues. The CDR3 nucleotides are TGTGCCAGCAGCTCCTCCCCTAAACGGACAGGGGGCTACACCTTC. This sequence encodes CASSSSPKRTGGYTF.

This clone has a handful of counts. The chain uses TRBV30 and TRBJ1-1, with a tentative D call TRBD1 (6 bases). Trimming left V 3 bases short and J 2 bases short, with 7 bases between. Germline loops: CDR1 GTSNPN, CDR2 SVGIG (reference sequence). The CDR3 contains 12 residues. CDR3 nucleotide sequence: TGTGCCTGGAGGGACAGCAACACTGAAGCTTTCTTT. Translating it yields CAWRDSNTEAFF.

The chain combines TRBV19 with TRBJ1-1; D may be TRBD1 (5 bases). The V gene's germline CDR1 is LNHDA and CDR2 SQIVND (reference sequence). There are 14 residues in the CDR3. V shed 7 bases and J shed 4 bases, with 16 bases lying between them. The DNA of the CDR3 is TGTGCCAGTACGTGGCGGCAGGGCATCACTGAAGCTTTCTTT. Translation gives CASTWRQGITEAFF.

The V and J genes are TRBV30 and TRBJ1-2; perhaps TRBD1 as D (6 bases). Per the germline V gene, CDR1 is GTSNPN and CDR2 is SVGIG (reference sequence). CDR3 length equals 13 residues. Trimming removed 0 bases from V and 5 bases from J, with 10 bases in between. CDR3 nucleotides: TGTGCCTGGAGTGTAAGGACAGATTATGGCTACACCTTC. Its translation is CAWSVRTDYGYTF.

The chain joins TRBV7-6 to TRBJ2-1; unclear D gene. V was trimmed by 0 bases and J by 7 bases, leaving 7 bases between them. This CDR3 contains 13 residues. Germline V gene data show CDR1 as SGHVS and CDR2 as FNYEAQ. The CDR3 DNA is TGTGCCAGCAGCTTAGCTAGAAGTAATGAGCAGTTCTTC. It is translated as CASSLARSNEQFF.

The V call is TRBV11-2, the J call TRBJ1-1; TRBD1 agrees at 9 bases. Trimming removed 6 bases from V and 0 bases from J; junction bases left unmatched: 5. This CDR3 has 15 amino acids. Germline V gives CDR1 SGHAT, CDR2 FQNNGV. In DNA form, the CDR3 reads TGTGCCAGCAGAGGGACAGGGAGCATGAACACTGAAGCTTTCTTT. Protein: CASRGTGSMNTEAFF.

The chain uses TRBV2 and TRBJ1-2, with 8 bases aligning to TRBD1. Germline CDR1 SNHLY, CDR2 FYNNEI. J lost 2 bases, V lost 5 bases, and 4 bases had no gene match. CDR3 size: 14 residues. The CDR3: CASSQDRGNYGYTF. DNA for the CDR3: TGTGCCAGCAGTCAAGACAGGGGCAACTATGGCTACACCTTC.

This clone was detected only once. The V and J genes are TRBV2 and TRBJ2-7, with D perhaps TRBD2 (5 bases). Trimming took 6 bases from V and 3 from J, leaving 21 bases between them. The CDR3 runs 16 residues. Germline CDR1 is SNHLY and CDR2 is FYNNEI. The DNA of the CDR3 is TGTGCCAGCAGACCTTGGGAGCGGCCGGGTATCTACGAGCAGTACTTC. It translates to CASRPWERPGIYEQYF. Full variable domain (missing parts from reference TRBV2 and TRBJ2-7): EPEVTQTPSHQVTQMGQEVILRCVPISNHLYFYWYRQILGQKVEFLVSFYNNEISEKSEIFDDQFSVERPDGSNFTLKIRSTKLEDSAMYFCASRPWERPGIYEQYFGPGTRLTVT.

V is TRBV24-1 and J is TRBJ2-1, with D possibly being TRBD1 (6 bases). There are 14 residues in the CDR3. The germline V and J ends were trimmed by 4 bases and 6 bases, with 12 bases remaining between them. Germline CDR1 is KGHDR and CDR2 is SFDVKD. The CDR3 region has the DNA TGTGCCACCAGTGACCAAGGACAGCCCAATGAGCAGTTCTTC. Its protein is CATSDQGQPNEQFF.

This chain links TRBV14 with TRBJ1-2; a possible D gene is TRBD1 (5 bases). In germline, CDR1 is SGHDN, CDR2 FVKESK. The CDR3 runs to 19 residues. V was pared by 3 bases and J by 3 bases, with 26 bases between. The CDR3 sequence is CASSHWELQVLWVDYGYTF. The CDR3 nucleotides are TGTGCCAGCAGCCACTGGGAACTACAGGTTCTTTGGGTAGACTATGGCTACACCTTC.

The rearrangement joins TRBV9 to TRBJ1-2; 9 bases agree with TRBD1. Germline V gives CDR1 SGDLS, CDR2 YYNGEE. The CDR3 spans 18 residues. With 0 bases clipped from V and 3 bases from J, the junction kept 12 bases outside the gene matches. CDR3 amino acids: CASSVATGQGRVYYGYTF. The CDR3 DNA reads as TGTGCCAGCAGCGTAGCTACCGGACAGGGGAGGGTCTACTATGGCTACACCTTC.

The CDR3 here is CASSLGTGGRNEQFF. The DNA of the CDR3 is TGTGCCAGCAGTCTAGGGACAGGAGGTCGGAATGAGCAGTTCTTC. J is TRBJ2-1 and V is TRBV27, with TRBD1 matching over 8 bases. Trimming at V came to 5 bases and at J to 7 bases, leaving 10 bases not matched to a gene. The CDR3 extends over 15 amino acids. CDR1 is MNHEY, CDR2 SMNVEV, per germline (reference sequence).

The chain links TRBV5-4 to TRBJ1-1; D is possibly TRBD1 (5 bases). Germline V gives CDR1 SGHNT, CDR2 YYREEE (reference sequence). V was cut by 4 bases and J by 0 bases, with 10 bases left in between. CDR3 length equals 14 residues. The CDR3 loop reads CASSEDTLNTEAFF. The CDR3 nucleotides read TGTGCCAGCAGCGAGGACACACTGAACACTGAAGCTTTCTTT. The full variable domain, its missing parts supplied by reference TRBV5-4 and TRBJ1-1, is ETGVTQSPTHLIKTRGQQVTLRCSSQSGHNTVSWYQQALGQGPQFIFQYYREEENGRGNFPPRFSGLQFPNYSSELNVNALELDDSALYLCASSEDTLNTEAFFGQGTRLTVV.

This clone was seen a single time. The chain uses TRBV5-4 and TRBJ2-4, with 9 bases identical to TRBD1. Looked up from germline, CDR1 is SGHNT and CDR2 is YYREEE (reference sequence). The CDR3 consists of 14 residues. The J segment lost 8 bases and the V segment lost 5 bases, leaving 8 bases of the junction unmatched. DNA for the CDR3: TGTGCCAGCAGGCGGGGACAGGGAACGGACATTCAGTACTTC. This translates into CASRRGQGTDIQYF. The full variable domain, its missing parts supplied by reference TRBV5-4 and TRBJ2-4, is ETGVTQSPTHLIKTRGQQVTLRCSSQSGHNTVSWYQQALGQGPQFIFQYYREEENGRGNFPPRFSGLQFPNYSSELNVNALELDDSALYLCASRRGQGTDIQYFGAGTRLSVL.

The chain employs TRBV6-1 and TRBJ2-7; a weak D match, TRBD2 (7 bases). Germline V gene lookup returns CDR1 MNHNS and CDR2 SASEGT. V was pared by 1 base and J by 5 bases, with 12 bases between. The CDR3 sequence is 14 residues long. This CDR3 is CASSEGGGHDEQYF. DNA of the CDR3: TGTGCCAGCAGTGAAGGGGGGGGGCACGACGAGCAGTACTTC.

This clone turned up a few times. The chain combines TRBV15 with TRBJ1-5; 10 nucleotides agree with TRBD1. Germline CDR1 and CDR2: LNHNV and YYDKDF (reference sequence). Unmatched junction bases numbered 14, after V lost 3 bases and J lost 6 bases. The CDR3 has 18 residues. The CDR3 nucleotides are TGTGCCACCAGCAGTAATGTCCCCGGGACAGGGGTCGGTCAGCCCCAGCATTTT. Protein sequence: CATSSNVPGTGVGQPQHF.

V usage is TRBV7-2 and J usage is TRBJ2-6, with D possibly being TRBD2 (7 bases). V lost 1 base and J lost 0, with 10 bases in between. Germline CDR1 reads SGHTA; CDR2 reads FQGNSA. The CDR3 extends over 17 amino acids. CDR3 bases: TGTGCCAGCAGCTTAGTCGGGGGGCCCTCTGGGGCCAACGTCCTGACTTTC. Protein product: CASSLVGGPSGANVLTF.

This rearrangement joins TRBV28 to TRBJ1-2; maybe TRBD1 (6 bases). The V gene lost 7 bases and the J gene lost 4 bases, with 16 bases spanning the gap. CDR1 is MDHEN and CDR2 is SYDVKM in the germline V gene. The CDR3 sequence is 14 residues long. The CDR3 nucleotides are TGTGCCAGCAATACCCCAGGGGTTACCTATGGCTACACCTTC. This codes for CASNTPGVTYGYTF.

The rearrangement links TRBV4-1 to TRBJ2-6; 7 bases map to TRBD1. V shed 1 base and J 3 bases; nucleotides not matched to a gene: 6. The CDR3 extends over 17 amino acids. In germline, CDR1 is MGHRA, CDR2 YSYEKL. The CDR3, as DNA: TGCGCCAGCAGCCAAGGACAGGGTAAGAGTGGGGCCAACGTCCTGACTTTC. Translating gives CASSQGQGKSGANVLTF.

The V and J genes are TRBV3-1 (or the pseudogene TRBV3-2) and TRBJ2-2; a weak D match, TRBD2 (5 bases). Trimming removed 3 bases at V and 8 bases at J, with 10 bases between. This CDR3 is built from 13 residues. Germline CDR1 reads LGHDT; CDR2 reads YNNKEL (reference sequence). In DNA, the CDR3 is TGTGCCAGCAGCCACGGGGTTAGTGGGGAGCTGTTTTTT. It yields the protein CASSHGVSGELFF.

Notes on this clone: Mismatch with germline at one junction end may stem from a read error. This CDR3 reads CASSRTDKEQFF. The CDR3 DNA sequence: TGTGCCAGCAGCCGAACGGACAAGGAGCAGTTCTTC. The chain uses TRBV3-1 (or the pseudogene TRBV3-2) and TRBJ2-1; TRBD1 is a possible D gene (5 bases). The CDR3 consists of 12 residues. From germline, CDR1 is LGHDT and CDR2 YNNKEL (reference sequence).